Given below is one T cell receptor beta chain in context. The CDR3 has 16 amino acids. Germline loops: CDR1 SGHRS, CDR2 YFSETQ. Trimming took 4 bases from V and 4 from J; bases not matched to a gene: 10. This sample is part of a study of T cell clones after liver transplantation. Sequencing used immunoSEQ multiplex PCR; TCRdb keeps in-frame clones, though not all of them. Of roughly 120,000 clones in the sample, approximately 90% were seen once. The genes are TRBV5-1 and TRBJ1-1; 10 nucleotides align to TRBD1. The sample here was CD4+ T cells from blood, taken 12 months after liver transplant. This clonotype originated in a human patient who received a liver transplant. Some T cells could come from the graft donor. In nucleotides, the CDR3 is TGCGCCAGCAGCCTCTTGACAGGGGGCGCGTCCACTGAAGCTTTCTTT. Its translation is CASSLLTGGASTEAFF.